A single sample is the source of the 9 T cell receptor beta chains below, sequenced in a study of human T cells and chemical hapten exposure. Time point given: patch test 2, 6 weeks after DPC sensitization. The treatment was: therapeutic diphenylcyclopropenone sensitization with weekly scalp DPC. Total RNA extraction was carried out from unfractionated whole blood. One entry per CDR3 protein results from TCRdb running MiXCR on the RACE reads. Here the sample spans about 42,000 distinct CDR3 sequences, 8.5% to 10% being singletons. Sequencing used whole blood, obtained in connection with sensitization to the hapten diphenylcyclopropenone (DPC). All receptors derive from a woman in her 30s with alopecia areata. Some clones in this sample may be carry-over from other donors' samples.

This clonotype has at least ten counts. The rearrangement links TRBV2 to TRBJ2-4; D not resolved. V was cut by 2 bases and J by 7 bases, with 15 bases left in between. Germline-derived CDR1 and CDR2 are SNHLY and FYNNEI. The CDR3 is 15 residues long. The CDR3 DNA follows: TGTGCCAGCAGTGAAAATTGGGCAGGTGGGAACATTCAGTACTTC. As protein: CASSENWAGGNIQYF.

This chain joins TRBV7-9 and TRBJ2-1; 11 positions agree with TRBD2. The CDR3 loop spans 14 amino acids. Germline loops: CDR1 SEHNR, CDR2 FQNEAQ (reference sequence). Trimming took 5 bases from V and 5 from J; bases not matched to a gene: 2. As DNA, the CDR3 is TGTGCCAGCAGCACGGGACTAGCGGACAATGAGCAGTTCTTC. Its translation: CASSTGLADNEQFF.

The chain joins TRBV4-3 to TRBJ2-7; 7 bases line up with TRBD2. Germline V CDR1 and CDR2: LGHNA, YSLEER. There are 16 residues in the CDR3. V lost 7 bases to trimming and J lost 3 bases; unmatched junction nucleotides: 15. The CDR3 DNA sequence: TGCGCCAGCACCTTTCTAACGGCGGGGGAGAACTACGAGCAGTACTTC. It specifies CASTFLTAGENYEQYF.

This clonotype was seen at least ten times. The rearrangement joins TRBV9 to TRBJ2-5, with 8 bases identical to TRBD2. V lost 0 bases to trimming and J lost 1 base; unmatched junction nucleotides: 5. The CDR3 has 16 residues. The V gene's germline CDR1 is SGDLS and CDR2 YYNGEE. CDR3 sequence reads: CASSVVAAGAQETQYF. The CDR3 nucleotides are TGTGCCAGCAGCGTAGTTGCAGCGGGGGCCCAAGAGACCCAGTACTTC. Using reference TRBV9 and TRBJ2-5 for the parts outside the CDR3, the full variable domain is DSGVTQTPKHLITATGQRVTLRCSPRSGDLSVYWYQQSLDQGLQFLIQYYNGEERAKGNILERFSAQQFPDLHSELNLSSLELGDSALYFCASSVVAAGAQETQYFGPGTRLLVL.

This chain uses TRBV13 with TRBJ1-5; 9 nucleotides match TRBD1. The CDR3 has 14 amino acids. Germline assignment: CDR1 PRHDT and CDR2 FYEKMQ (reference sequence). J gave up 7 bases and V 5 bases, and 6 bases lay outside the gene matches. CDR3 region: CASSNRGREQPQHF. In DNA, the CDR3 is TGTGCCAGCAGCAACAGGGGGCGCGAACAGCCCCAGCATTTT.

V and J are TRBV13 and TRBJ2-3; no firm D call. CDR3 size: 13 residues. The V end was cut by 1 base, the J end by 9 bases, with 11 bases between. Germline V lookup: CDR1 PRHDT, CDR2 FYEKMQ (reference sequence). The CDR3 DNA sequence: TGTGCCAGCAGCTTAGTGGGCTCGGGCACGCAGTATTTT. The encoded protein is CASSLVGSGTQYF.

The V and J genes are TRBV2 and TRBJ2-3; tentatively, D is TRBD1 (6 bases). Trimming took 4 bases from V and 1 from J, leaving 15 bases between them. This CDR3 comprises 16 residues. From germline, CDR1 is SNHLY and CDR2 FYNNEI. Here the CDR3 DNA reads TGTGCCAGCAGTGGCAGGGGTCTCTCGGGCACAGATACGCAGTATTTT. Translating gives CASSGRGLSGTDTQYF. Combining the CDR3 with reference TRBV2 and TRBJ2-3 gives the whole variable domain EPEVTQTPSHQVTQMGQEVILRCVPISNHLYFYWYRQILGQKVEFLVSFYNNEISEKSEIFDDQFSVERPDGSNFTLKIRSTKLEDSAMYFCASSGRGLSGTDTQYFGPGTRLTVL.

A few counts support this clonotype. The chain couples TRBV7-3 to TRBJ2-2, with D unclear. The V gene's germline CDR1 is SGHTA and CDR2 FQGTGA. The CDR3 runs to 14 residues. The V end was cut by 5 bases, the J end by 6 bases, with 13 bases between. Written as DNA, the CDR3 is TGTGCCAGCAGCCCACTAAAGATCTCCGGGGAGCTGTTTTTT. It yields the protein CASSPLKISGELFF.

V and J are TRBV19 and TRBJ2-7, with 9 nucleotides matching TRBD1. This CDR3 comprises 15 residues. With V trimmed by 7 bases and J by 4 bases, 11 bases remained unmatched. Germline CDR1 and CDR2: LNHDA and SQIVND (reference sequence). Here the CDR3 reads CASTPRSTGGYEQYF. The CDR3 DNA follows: TGTGCCAGTACCCCTCGATCGACAGGGGGATACGAGCAGTACTTC. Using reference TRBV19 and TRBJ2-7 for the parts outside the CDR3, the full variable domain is DGGITQSPKYLFRKEGQNVTLSCEQNLNHDAMYWYRQDPGQGLRLIYYSQIVNDFQKGDIAEGYSVSREKKESFPLTVTSAQKNPTAFYLCASTPRSTGGYEQYFGPGTRLTVT.